This T cell receptor (beta chain) emerged from a study of cytomegalovirus exposure and HLA in healthy donors. General study results and limits: In vitro confirmation showed a few CMV-associated chains to be CMV antigen specific. A later analysis appeared to link common viral pathogens to several of the most significant clusters. Despite most TCR sequences being rare, some public TCRs occurred in many donors.

The PCR used 60 Vbeta and 13 Jbeta primers. Clones were read by immunoSEQ multiplex PCR, and TCRdb kept only the in-frame ones, dropping some. The sample includes about 140,000 clones, approximately 77% of them seen just once. Germline-derived CDR1 and CDR2 are SGHDT and YYEEEE. CDR3 length equals 17 residues. The J segment lost 1 base and the V segment lost 0 bases, leaving 6 bases of the junction unmatched. The count of this clone is one. No antigen is known for it. This TCR derives from a middle-aged woman in good health and CMV-seronegative. The chain couples TRBV5-6 to TRBJ2-3; 9 bases fit TRBD2. The sample comprised PBMCs. In DNA, the CDR3 is TGTGCCAGCAGCTTGGTGGCTAGCGGGGCGGGCACAGATACGCAGTATTTT. This codes for CASSLVASGAGTDTQYF.